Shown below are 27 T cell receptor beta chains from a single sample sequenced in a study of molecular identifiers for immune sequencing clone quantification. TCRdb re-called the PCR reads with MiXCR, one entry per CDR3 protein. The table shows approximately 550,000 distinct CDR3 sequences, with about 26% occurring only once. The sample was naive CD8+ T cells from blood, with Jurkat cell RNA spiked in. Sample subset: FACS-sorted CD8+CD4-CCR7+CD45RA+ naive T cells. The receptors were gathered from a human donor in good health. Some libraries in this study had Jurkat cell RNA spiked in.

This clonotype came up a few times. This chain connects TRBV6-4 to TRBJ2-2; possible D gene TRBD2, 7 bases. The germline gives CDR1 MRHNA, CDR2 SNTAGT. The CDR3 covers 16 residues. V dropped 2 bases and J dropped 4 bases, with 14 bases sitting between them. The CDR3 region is CASSDTGGEVTGELFF. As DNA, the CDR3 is TGTGCCAGCAGTGACACGGGGGGCGAGGTCACCGGGGAGCTGTTTTTT.

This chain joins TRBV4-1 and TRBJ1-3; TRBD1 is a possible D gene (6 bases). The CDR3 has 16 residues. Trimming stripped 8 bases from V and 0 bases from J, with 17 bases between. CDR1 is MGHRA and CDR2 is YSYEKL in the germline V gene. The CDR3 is CASETDSLSSGNTIYF. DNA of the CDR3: TGCGCCAGCGAGACGGACAGCCTAAGCTCTGGAAACACCATATATTTT.

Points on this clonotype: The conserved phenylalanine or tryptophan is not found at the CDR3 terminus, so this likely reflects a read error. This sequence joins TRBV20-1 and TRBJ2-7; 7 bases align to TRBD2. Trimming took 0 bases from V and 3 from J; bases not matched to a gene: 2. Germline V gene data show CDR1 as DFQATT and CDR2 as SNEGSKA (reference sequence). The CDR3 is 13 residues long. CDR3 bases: TGCAGTGCTAGAGAAGCGGGGTACTACGAGCAGTACTTA. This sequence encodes CSAREAGYYEQYL.

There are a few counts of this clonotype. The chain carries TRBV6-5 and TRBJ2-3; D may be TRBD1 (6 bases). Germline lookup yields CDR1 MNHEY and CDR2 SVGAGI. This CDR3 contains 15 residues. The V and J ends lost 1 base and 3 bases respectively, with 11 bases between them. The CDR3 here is CASSYLQGRTDTQYF. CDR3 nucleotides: TGTGCCAGCAGTTACTTACAGGGTCGGACAGATACGCAGTATTTT.

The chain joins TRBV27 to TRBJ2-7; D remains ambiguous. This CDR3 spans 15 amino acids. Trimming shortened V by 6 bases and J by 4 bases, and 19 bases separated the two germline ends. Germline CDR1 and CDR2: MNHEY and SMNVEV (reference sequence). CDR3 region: CASSPRRLTPYEQYF. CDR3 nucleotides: TGTGCCAGCAGCCCCCGAAGGCTCACGCCGTACGAGCAGTACTTC.

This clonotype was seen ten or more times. CDR3 protein: CSVGPRADTQYF. In DNA form, the CDR3 reads TGCAGCGTGGGGCCGAGGGCAGATACGCAGTATTTT. The chain uses TRBV29-1 and TRBJ2-3; D possibly uses TRBD1 or TRBD2 (5 bases each). The V end was cut by 6 bases, the J end by 4 bases, with 11 bases between. CDR3 size: 12 residues. CDR1 and CDR2 (germline): SQVTM, ANQGSEA.

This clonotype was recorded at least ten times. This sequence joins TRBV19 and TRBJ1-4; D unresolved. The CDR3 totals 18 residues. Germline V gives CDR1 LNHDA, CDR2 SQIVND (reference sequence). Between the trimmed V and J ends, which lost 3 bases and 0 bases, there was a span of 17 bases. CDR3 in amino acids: CASSMPGSLEATNEKLFF. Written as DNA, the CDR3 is TGTGCCAGTAGTATGCCGGGCTCCCTGGAGGCAACTAATGAAAAACTGTTTTTT. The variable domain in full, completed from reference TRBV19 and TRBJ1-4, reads DGGITQSPKYLFRKEGQNVTLSCEQNLNHDAMYWYRQDPGQGLRLIYYSQIVNDFQKGDIAEGYSVSREKKESFPLTVTSAQKNPTAFYLCASSMPGSLEATNEKLFFGSGTQLSVL.

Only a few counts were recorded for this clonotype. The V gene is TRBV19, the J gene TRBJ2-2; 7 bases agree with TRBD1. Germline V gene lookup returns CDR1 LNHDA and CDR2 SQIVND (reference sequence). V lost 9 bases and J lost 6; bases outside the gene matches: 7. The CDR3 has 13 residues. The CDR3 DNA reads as TGTGCCAGCAACCCAGGGGGTTCCGGGGAGCTGTTTTTT. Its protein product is CASNPGGSGELFF.

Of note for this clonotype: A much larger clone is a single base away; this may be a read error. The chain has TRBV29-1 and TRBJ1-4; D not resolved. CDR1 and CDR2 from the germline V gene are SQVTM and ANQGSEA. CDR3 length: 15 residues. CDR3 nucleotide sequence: TGCAGCGTTGGAGACCTAGCGGGAACTAATGGAAAACTGTTTTTT. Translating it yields CSVGDLAGTNGKLFF.

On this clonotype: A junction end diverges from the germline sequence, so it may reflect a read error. The CDR3 bases are TGTGCCAGCGGCTTAGGGCTATCAAATGAGCAGTTCTTC. It specifies CASGLGLSNEQFF. The chain employs TRBV11-2 and TRBJ2-1; D uncertain. The CDR3 totals 13 residues. Germline V CDR1 and CDR2: SGHAT, FQNNGV. The full variable domain, rest sourced from reference TRBV11-2 and TRBJ2-1, is EAGVAQSPRYKIIEKRQSVAFWCNPISGHATLYWYQQILGQGPKLLIQFQNNGVVDDSQLPKDRFSAERLKGVDSTLKIQPAKLEDSAVYLCASGLGLSNEQFFGPGTRLTVL.

The CDR3 reads CASSYVWAHEQYF. The CDR3 bases are TGTGCCAGCAGTTACGTATGGGCACACGAGCAGTACTTC. This rearrangement joins TRBV6-5 to TRBJ2-7; D gene unclear. Trimming pared 2 bases from V and 5 bases from J, leaving 10 bases between. This CDR3 has 13 residues. CDR1 and CDR2 (germline): MNHEY, SVGAGI.

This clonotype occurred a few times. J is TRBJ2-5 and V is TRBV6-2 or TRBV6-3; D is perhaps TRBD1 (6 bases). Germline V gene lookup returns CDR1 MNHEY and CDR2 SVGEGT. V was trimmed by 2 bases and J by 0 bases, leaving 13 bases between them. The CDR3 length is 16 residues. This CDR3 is CASSYDYHRDQETQYF. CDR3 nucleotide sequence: TGTGCCAGCAGTTACGACTACCACAGGGACCAAGAGACCCAGTACTTC.

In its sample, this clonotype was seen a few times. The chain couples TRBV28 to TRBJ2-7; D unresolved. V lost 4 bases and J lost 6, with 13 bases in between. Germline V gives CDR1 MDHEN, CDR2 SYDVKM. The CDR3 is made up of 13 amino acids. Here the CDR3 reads CASSSVRPGEQYF. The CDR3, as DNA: TGTGCCAGCAGTTCCGTTCGCCCAGGCGAGCAGTACTTC.

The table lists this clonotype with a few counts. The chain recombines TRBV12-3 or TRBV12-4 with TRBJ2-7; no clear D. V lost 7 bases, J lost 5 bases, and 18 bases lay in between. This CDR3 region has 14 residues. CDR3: CASTPSSGFDEQYF. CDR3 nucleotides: TGTGCCAGCACTCCCTCTTCGGGTTTCGACGAGCAGTACTTC.

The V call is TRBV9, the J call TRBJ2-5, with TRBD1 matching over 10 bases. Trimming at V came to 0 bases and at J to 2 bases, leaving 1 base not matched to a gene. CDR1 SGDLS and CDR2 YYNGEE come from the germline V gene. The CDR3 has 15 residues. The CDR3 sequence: CASSVVGQGQETQYF. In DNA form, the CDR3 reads TGTGCCAGCAGCGTAGTGGGACAGGGGCAAGAGACCCAGTACTTC.

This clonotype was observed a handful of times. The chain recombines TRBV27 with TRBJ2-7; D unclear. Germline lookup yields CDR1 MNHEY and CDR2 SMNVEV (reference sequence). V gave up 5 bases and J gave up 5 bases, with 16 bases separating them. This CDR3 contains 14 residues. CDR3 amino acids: CASSPLPIGHEQYF. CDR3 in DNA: TGTGCCAGCAGTCCACTCCCGATAGGGCACGAGCAGTACTTC.

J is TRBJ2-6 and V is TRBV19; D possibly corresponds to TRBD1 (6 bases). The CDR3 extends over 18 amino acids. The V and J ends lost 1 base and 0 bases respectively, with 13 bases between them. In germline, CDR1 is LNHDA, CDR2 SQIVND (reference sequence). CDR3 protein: CASSIVSGAYSGANVLTF. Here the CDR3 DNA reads TGTGCCAGTAGTATAGTATCAGGGGCTTACTCTGGGGCCAACGTCCTGACTTTC.

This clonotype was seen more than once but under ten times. CDR3: CASSHRDSPPEQYF. The CDR3 DNA sequence: TGTGCCAGCAGCCACCGGGACAGTCCCCCGGAGCAGTACTTC. This chain uses TRBV2 with TRBJ2-7; 7 bases line up with TRBD1. The CDR3 is made up of 14 amino acids. Germline CDR1 SNHLY, CDR2 FYNNEI. The V and J ends lost 6 bases and 7 bases, in that order; junction bases with no gene match: 12.

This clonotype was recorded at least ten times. In nucleotides, the CDR3 is TGCAGCGTTGAATCAGGGATGAACACTGAAGCTTTCTTT. It specifies CSVESGMNTEAFF. The rearrangement links TRBV29-1 to TRBJ1-1; a possible D gene is TRBD1 (5 bases). This CDR3 comprises 13 residues. V lost 2 bases and J lost 0, with 7 bases in between. Germline V gene sequence: CDR1 SQVTM, CDR2 ANQGSEA. Combining the CDR3 with reference TRBV29-1 and TRBJ1-1 gives the whole variable domain SAVISQKPSRDICQRGTSLTIQCQVDSQVTMMFWYRQQPGQSLTLIATANQGSEATYESGFVIDKFPISRPNLTFSTLTVSNMSPEDSSIYLCSVESGMNTEAFFGQGTRLTVV.

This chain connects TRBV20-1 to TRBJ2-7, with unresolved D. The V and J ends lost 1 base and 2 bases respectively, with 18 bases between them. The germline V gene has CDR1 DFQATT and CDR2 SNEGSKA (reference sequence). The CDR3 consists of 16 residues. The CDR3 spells CSARGATSRLAYEQYF. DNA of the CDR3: TGCAGTGCTAGAGGGGCCACCTCGAGGCTAGCCTACGAGCAGTACTTC.

The CDR3 here is CASSQDLEGGPTDTQYF. The CDR3 bases are TGCGCCAGCAGCCAAGATTTAGAGGGAGGGCCCACAGATACGCAGTATTTT. The J gene is TRBJ2-3, the V gene TRBV4-3; TRBD2 matches at 7 bases. Germline V gene lookup returns CDR1 LGHNA and CDR2 YSLEER. The CDR3 extends over 17 amino acids. The J segment lost 2 bases and the V segment lost 0 bases, leaving 8 bases of the junction unmatched.

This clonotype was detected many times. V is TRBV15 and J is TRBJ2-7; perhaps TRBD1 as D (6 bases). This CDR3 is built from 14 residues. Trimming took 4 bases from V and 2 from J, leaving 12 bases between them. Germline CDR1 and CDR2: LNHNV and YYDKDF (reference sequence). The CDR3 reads CATSIQGRPYEQYF. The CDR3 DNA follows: TGTGCCACCAGCATACAGGGTAGGCCCTACGAGCAGTACTTC.

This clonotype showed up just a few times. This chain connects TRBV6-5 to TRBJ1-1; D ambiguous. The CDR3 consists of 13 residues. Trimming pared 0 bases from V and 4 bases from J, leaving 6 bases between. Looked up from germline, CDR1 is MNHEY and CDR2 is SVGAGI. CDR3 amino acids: CASSYSPGTEAFF. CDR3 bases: TGTGCCAGCAGTTACTCCCCAGGCACTGAAGCTTTCTTT.

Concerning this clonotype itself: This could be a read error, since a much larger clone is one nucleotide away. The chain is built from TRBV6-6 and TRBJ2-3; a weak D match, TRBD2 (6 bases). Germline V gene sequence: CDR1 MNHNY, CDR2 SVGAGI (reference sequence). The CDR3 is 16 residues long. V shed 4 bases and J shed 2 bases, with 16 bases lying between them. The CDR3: CASSLKLAISTDTQYF. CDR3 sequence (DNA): TGTGCCAGCAGTTTAAAACTAGCCATATCCACAGATACGCAGTATTTT.

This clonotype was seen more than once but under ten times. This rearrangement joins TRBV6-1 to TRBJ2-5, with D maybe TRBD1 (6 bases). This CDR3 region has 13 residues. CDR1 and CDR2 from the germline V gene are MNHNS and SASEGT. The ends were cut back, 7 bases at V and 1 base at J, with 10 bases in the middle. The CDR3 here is CASKGVFQETQYF. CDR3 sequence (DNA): TGTGCCAGCAAGGGGGTATTCCAAGAGACCCAGTACTTC.

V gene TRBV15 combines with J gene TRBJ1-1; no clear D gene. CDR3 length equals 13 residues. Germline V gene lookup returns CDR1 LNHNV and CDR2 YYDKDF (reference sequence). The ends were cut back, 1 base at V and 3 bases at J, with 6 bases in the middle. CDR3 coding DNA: TGTGCCACCAGCAGAGTGGGATACACTGAAGCTTTCTTT. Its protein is CATSRVGYTEAFF.

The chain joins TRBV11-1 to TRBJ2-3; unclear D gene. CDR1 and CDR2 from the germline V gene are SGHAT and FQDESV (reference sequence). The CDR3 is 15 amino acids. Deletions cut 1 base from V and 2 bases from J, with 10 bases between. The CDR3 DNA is TGTGCCAGCAGCTTAGGGGCCGACAACACAGATACGCAGTATTTT. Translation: CASSLGADNTDTQYF.